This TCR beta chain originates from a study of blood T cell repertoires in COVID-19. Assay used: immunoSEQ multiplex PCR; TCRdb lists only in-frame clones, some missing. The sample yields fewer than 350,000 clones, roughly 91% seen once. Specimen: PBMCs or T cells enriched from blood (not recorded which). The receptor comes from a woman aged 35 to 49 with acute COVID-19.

CDR3 DNA sequence: TGTGCCAGCAGCCTGGGGGGGCCTAGCAATCAGCCCCAGCATTTT. It is translated as CASSLGGPSNQPQHF. The chain joins TRBV2 to TRBJ1-5; D might be TRBD1 (6 bases). V was clipped by 6 bases and J by 0 bases, with 12 bases between them. This CDR3 has 15 residues. Per germline, CDR1 SNHLY and CDR2 FYNNEI.